Each of the 16 T cell receptor beta chains below was sequenced from the same sample in a study of shared clonotypes between healthy human individuals. Using immunoSEQ multiplex PCR, the repertoire was profiled, and TCRdb retains in-frame clones only, with some absent. Of hundreds of thousands of clones detected, almost 97% appear once; the ten largest clones hold roughly 0.06%. The sample was naive CD4+ T cells sorted from blood. As to subset: CD45RA+ positively selected. These receptors were taken from a woman in her 30s in good health.

Here the CDR3 DNA reads TGTGCCAGCCCGCGGGGGACAGCTGATGAGACCCAGTACTTC. Its translation: CASPRGTADETQYF. This chain joins TRBV7-3 and TRBJ2-5; D is possibly TRBD1 or TRBD2 (7 bases each). Germline V gene data show CDR1 as SGHTA and CDR2 as FQGTGA. V was pared by 8 bases and J by 5 bases, with 18 bases between. This CDR3 has 14 amino acids.

This clone showed up just once. The CDR3 spells CASTFLSPNTEAFF. CDR3 DNA sequence: TGTGCCAGCACCTTCCTCAGCCCGAACACTGAAGCTTTCTTT. The rearrangement joins TRBV2 to TRBJ1-1; no clear D. Germline CDR1 and CDR2: SNHLY and FYNNEI. V lost 7 bases and J lost 1, with 13 bases in between. The CDR3 contains 14 residues.

The chain employs TRBV29-1 and TRBJ2-1; D remains ambiguous. V dropped 7 bases and J dropped 3 bases, with 16 bases sitting between them. Germline assignment: CDR1 SQVTM and CDR2 ANQGSEA. CDR3 length: 14 residues. The CDR3 region is CSAKARTVYNEQFF. In DNA, the CDR3 is TGCAGCGCCAAAGCGAGGACGGTCTACAATGAGCAGTTCTTC.

The chain couples TRBV28 to TRBJ2-2; D is unclear. Deletions cut 8 bases from V and 4 bases from J, with 20 bases between. CDR3 length: 16 residues. Germline V lookup: CDR1 MDHEN, CDR2 SYDVKM. The CDR3 nucleotides read TGTGCCAGCGTCCCCCGGCTCGGAGTACGCACCGGGGAGCTGTTTTTT. Its translation is CASVPRLGVRTGELFF.

CDR3 DNA: TGTGCCAGCAGTGCCTTGACAGAGCCGAACACTGAAGCTTTCTTT. Translated, it gives CASSALTEPNTEAFF. V is TRBV6-5 and J is TRBJ1-1; perhaps TRBD1 as D (5 bases). The V gene's germline CDR1 is MNHEY and CDR2 SVGAGI. The CDR3 is 15 residues long. V was pared by 5 bases and J by 1 base, with 14 bases between.

The chain couples TRBV18 to TRBJ2-1; 9 bases line up with TRBD2. CDR1 and CDR2 from the germline V gene are KGHSH and LQKENI. The CDR3 extends over 14 amino acids. V was clipped by 7 bases and J by 9 bases; unmatched bases: 10. The CDR3 region is CASLGVAGVREQFF. CDR3 coding DNA: TGTGCCAGCTTGGGGGTAGCGGGAGTCCGTGAGCAGTTCTTC. The full variable domain, in which reference TRBV18 and TRBJ2-1 provide the parts outside the CDR3, is NAGVMQNPRHLVRRRGQEARLRCSPMKGHSHVYWYRQLPEEGLKFMVYLQKENIIDESGMPKERFSAEFPKEGPSILRIQQVVRGDSAAYFCASLGVAGVREQFFGPGTRLTVL.

The CDR3, as DNA: TGTGCCAGCAGCACCTCCGGTGGGGCGTTCGCGAACACCGGGGAGCTGTTTTTT. It is translated as CASSTSGGAFANTGELFF. The chain combines TRBV7-8 with TRBJ2-2; D is possibly TRBD1 (5 bases). V gave up 5 bases and J gave up 0 bases, with 19 bases separating them. Germline CDR1 is SGHVS and CDR2 is FQNEAQ. The CDR3 sequence is 18 residues long.

The chain recombines TRBV12-5 with TRBJ2-1; the D gene is possibly TRBD2 (6 bases). Deletions cut 10 bases from V and 7 bases from J, with 20 bases between. The CDR3 has 14 residues. The germline CDR1 and CDR2 sequences are LGHNT and FRNRAP. The CDR3 DNA follows: TGTGCTACTCGTTCACCGGGACTGCGAAATGAGCAGTTCTTC. It specifies CATRSPGLRNEQFF.

The CDR3 region is CASRRLGLLGNEQFF. The CDR3 nucleotides are TGTGCCAGCAGGAGGTTAGGGTTATTGGGTAATGAGCAGTTCTTC. This rearrangement joins TRBV6-1 to TRBJ2-1; D gene uncertain. Between the trimmed V and J ends, which lost 6 bases and 7 bases, there was a span of 19 bases. Germline values: CDR1 MNHNS, CDR2 SASEGT. The CDR3 has 15 residues.

The V and J genes are TRBV6-5 and TRBJ1-2, with 8 bases identical to TRBD1. CDR3 length: 13 amino acids. From germline, CDR1 is MNHEY and CDR2 SVGAGI. Trimming cost V 6 bases and J 6 bases; bases outside gene matches: 6. In nucleotides, the CDR3 is TGTGCCAGCAGGCTCCACAGGGGGAATGGCTACACCTTC. Protein product: CASRLHRGNGYTF.

The genes are TRBV6-1 and TRBJ2-7; 8 bases are a match to TRBD1. The V gene's germline CDR1 is MNHNS and CDR2 SASEGT. V dropped 3 bases and J dropped 4; count of bases not matched to a gene: 11. The CDR3 runs 16 residues. CDR3 region: CASSDQGGRGLYEQYF. The CDR3 DNA follows: TGTGCCAGCAGTGACCAGGGGGGCAGGGGGCTATACGAGCAGTACTTC.

The CDR3 here is CASSLGGTGLDEQYF. The CDR3 DNA is TGTGCCAGCAGCTTGGGCGGGACAGGGTTAGACGAGCAGTACTTC. This sequence joins TRBV5-5 and TRBJ2-7; 9 bases align to TRBD1. CDR1 and CDR2 from the germline V gene are SGHKS and YYEKEE (reference sequence). The CDR3 extends over 15 amino acids. J was trimmed by 5 bases and V by 0 bases; bases with no gene match: 6.

The chain combines TRBV7-9 with TRBJ2-5; tentatively, D is TRBD1 or TRBD2 (5 bases each). The germline CDR1 and CDR2 sequences are SEHNR and FQNEAQ (reference sequence). The CDR3 is 15 amino acids. Trimming left V 4 bases short and J 3 bases short, with 15 bases between. CDR3 nucleotide sequence: TGTGCCAGCAGCTCAATCGGGACGGTAGAAGAGACCCAGTACTTC. Amino acid sequence: CASSSIGTVEETQYF.

The V gene is TRBV15, the J gene TRBJ2-7; 7 bases fit TRBD2. Germline lookup yields CDR1 LNHNV and CDR2 YYDKDF (reference sequence). This CDR3 is built from 15 residues. J was trimmed by 7 bases and V by 1 base; bases with no gene match: 10. Here the CDR3 DNA reads TGTGCCACCAGCAGAGGACCCGCGGGAGTGGGGGAGCAGTACTTC. It is translated as CATSRGPAGVGEQYF.

The chain is built from TRBV7-9 and TRBJ2-1; D assignment may be TRBD1 or TRBD2 (6 bases each). The V gene lost 10 bases and the J gene lost 6 bases, with 16 bases spanning the gap. The CDR3 extends over 13 amino acids. Germline CDR1 reads SEHNR; CDR2 reads FQNEAQ (reference sequence). In DNA, the CDR3 is TGTGCCATAGGGGGACTTTCGACCAATGAGCAGTTCTTC. Its protein is CAIGGLSTNEQFF.

The chain is built from TRBV7-6 and TRBJ2-7, with TRBD2 as a possible D gene (5 bases). The V gene lost 5 bases and the J gene lost 1 base, with 21 bases spanning the gap. CDR3 length equals 17 residues. CDR1 is SGHVS and CDR2 is FNYEAQ in the germline V gene. CDR3 DNA: TGTGCCAGCAGCCCACAAGTTGGGGAACTAGGGTCCTACGAGCAGTACTTC. Its protein product is CASSPQVGELGSYEQYF.